What follows are 7 T cell receptor beta chains derived from one specimen sequenced in a study of identical twins. One entry per CDR3 protein results from TCRdb running MiXCR on the 5' RACE reads. The sample carries nearly 900,000 distinct CDR3 sequences, approximately 13% recorded once. The same data also contributed to another study, on yellow fever vaccine responses in identical twins.

Sequencing input: PBMCs. The receptors originated from a woman aged 18-29 years in good health.

The DNA for the CDR3 is TGTGCCAGCAGCTTAGACTACCTAACCGGGGAGCTGTTTTTT. It yields the protein CASSLDYLTGELFF. The V and J genes are TRBV11-1 and TRBJ2-2; no definite D call. Germline loops: CDR1 SGHAT, CDR2 FQDESV (reference sequence). CDR3 size: 14 residues. V lost 1 base to trimming and J lost 5 bases, with 8 bases between them.

The chain has TRBV4-1 and TRBJ2-3, with D possibly TRBD1 on 6 matching bases. The CDR3 has 16 amino acids. Per germline, CDR1 MGHRA and CDR2 YSYEKL. V lost 1 base to trimming and J lost 1 base, with 12 bases between them. The CDR3: CASSQGGGWGTDTQYF. Here the CDR3 DNA reads TGCGCCAGCAGCCAAGGAGGGGGTTGGGGCACAGATACGCAGTATTTT.

A few counts support this clonotype. This rearrangement joins TRBV28 to TRBJ2-5; perhaps TRBD2 as D (7 bases). Germline CDR1 is MDHEN and CDR2 is SYDVKM. V dropped 2 bases and J dropped 4 bases, with 17 bases sitting between them. The CDR3 sequence is 16 residues long. The CDR3 nucleotides read TGTGCCAGCAGTTTAAGGGGGGGCCCGAATAGAGAGACCCAGTACTTC. Translated, it gives CASSLRGGPNRETQYF.

In this sample, this clonotype turned up a few times. The CDR3 loop is CASSQDLRGQETQYF. DNA of the CDR3: TGTGCCAGCAGCCAAGATCTGCGGGGGCAAGAGACCCAGTACTTC. This chain links TRBV4-2 with TRBJ2-5, with TRBD2 identical over 7 bases. CDR1 and CDR2 from the germline V gene are LGHNA and YNFKEQ. This CDR3 spans 15 amino acids. Trimming removed 0 bases from V and 2 bases from J; junction bases left unmatched: 3.

The gene calls are TRBV12-3 or TRBV12-4 and TRBJ2-2, with D uncertain. The CDR3 sequence is 13 residues long. The V end lost 8 bases, the J end lost 0 bases, and 7 bases lay between the germline ends. The DNA of the CDR3 is TGTGCCAGCCACGGTACGAACACCGGGGAGCTGTTTTTT. It yields the protein CASHGTNTGELFF.

This clonotype was counted only a few times. The chain combines TRBV29-1 with TRBJ2-5, with D possibly TRBD2 on 6 matching bases. The CDR3 loop spans 12 amino acids. Trimming cost V 6 bases and J 5 bases, with 13 bases left between them. Germline CDR1 SQVTM, CDR2 ANQGSEA. The CDR3 sequence: CSVLRGEETQYF. CDR3 sequence (DNA): TGCAGCGTCCTGCGCGGGGAGGAGACCCAGTACTTC.

The rearrangement links TRBV10-1 to TRBJ2-1; 10 bases are a match to TRBD2. The CDR3 contains 18 residues. Unmatched junction bases numbered 13, after V lost 0 bases and J lost 8 bases. Germline loops: CDR1 WNHNN, CDR2 SYGVQD (reference sequence). CDR3 sequence (DNA): TGCGCCAGCAGTGAGTCGGCTAGCGGGGGCCCCCCCATCCATGAGCAGTTCTTC. Translation gives CASSESASGGPPIHEQFF.